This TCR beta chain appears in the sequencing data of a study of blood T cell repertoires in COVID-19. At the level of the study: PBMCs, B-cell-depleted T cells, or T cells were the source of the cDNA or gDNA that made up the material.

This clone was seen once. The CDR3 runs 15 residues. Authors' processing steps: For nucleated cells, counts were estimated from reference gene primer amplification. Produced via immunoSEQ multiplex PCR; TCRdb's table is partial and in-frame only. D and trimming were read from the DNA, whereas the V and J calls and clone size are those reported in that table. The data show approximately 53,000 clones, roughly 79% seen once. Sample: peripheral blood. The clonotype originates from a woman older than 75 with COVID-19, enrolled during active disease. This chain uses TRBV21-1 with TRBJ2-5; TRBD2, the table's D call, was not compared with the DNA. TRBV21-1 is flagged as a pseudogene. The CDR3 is CASSKGSQGGETQYF. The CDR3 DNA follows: TGTGCCAGCAGCAAAGGGTCCCAGGGAGGAGAGACCCAGTACTTC.